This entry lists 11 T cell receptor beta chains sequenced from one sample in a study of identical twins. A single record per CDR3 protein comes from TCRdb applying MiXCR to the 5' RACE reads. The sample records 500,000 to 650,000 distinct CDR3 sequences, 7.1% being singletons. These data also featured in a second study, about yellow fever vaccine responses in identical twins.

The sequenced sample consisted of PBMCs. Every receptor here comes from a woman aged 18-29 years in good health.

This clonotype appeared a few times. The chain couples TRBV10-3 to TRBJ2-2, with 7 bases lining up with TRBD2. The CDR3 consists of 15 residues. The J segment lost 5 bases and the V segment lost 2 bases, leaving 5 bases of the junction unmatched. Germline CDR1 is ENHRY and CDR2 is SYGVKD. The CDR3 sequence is CAISEGSGKTGELFF. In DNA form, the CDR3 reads TGTGCCATCAGTGAGGGAAGCGGGAAAACCGGGGAGCTGTTTTTT.

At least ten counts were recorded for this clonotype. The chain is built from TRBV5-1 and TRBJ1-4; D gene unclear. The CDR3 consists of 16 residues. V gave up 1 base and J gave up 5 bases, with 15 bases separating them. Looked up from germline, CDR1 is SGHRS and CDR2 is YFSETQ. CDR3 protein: CASSLTRTSPNEKLFF. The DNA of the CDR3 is TGCGCCAGCAGCTTGACCCGGACGTCTCCAAATGAAAAACTGTTTTTT.

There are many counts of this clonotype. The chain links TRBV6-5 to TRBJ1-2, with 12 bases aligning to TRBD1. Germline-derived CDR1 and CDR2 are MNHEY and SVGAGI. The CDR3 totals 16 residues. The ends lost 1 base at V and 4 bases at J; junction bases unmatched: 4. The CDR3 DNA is TGTGCCAGCAGTTACTTGGGACAGGGGGCTAGCTATGGCTACACCTTC. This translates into CASSYLGQGASYGYTF.

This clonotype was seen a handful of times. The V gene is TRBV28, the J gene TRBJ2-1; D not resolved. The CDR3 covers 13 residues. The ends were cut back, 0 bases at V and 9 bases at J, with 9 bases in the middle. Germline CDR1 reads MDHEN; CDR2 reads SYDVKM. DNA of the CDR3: TGTGCCAGCAGTTTATGGGGTCCGGGTGAGCAGTTCTTC. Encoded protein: CASSLWGPGEQFF.

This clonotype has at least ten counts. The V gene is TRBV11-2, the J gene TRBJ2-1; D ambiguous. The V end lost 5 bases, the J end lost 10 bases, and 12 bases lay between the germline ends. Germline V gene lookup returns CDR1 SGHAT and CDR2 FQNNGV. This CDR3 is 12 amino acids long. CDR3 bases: TGTGCCAGCAGCGCCCTGATCGGCGAGCAGTTCTTC. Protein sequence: CASSALIGEQFF.

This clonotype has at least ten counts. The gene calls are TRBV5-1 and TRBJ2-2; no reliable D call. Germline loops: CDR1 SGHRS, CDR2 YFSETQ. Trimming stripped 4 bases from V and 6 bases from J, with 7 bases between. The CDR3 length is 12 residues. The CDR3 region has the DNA TGCGCCAGCAGCCCAATTCCCGGGGAGCTGTTTTTT. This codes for CASSPIPGELFF.

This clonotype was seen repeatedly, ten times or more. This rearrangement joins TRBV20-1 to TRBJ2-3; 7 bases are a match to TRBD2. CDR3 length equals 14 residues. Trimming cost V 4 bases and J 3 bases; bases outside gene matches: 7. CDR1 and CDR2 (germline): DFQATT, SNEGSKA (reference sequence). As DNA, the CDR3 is TGCAGTGCTACCCGGGAGGCAGGAACAGATACGCAGTATTTT. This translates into CSATREAGTDTQYF.

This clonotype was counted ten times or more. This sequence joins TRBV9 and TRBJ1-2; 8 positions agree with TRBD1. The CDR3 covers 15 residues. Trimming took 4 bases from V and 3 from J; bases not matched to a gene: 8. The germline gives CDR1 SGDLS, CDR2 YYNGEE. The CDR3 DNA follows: TGTGCCAGCAGCCCGCGACAGGGGTGGGACTATGGCTACACCTTC. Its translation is CASSPRQGWDYGYTF.

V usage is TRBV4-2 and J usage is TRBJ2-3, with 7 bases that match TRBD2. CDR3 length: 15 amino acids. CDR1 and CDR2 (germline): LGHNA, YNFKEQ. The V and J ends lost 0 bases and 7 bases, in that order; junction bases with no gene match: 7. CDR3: CASSQEQAGSYTQYF. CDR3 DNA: TGTGCCAGCAGCCAAGAACAAGCGGGGTCCTATACGCAGTATTTT.

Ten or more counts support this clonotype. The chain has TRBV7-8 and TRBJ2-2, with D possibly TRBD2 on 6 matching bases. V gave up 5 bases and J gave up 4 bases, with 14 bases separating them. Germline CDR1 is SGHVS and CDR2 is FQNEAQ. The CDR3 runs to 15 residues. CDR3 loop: CASSRLQGGTGELFF. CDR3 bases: TGTGCCAGCAGCCGCTTGCAGGGAGGCACCGGGGAGCTGTTTTTT.

This chain's CDR3 is CASSPVGHPANEQFF. CDR3 bases: TGTGCCAGCAGCCCCGTGGGGCACCCGGCCAATGAGCAGTTCTTC. This chain connects TRBV7-9 to TRBJ2-1; tentatively, D is TRBD1 (5 bases). In germline, CDR1 is SEHNR, CDR2 FQNEAQ (reference sequence). The CDR3 contains 15 residues. V shed 5 bases and J shed 6 bases, with 17 bases lying between them.